This TCR beta chain was sequenced in a study of T cells in localized non-small cell lung cancer. The study's findings and limits: Detection in adjacent lung was observed for a median roughly 57 of the top 100 tumor clones.

In regard to this clone: As yet, its antigen is unknown.

The data were produced by immunoSEQ multiplex PCR, yet TCRdb's version contains in-frame clones alone and is incomplete. The table includes 130,000 or so clones, around 92% detected once. This sequence originates from a female donor over 55 with stage I lung adenocarcinoma. The specimen was peripheral blood, collected before any cancer treatment.

The CDR3 DNA sequence: TGTGCCAGCAGCTTGGTTGGCTCAATTGGTGGCTACACCTTC. Protein: CASSLVGSIGGYTF. The chain links TRBV7-3 to TRBJ1-2; no definite D call. The CDR3 sequence is 14 residues long. V lost 3 bases and J lost 7, with 15 bases in between. Germline V lookup: CDR1 SGHTA, CDR2 FQGTGA.